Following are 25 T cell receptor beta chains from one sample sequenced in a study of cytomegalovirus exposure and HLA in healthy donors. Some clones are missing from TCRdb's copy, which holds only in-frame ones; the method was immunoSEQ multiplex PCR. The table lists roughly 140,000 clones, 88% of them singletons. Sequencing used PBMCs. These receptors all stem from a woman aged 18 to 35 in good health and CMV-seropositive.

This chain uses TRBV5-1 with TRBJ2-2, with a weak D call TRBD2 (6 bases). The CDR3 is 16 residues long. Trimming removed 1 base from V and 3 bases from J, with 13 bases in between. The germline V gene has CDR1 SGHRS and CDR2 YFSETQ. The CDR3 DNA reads TGCGCCAGCAGCTTGCGGTCGACGGGAGACACCGGGGAGCTGTTTTTT. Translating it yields CASSLRSTGDTGELFF.

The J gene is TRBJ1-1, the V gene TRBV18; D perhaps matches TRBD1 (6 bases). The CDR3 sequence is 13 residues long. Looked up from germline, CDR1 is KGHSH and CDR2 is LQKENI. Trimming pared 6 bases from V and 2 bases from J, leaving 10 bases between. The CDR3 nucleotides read TGTGCCAGCTCCTCACAGGGTAACACTGAAGCTTTCTTT. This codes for CASSSQGNTEAFF. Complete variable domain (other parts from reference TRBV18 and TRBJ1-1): NAGVMQNPRHLVRRRGQEARLRCSPMKGHSHVYWYRQLPEEGLKFMVYLQKENIIDESGMPKERFSAEFPKEGPSILRIQQVVRGDSAAYFCASSSQGNTEAFFGQGTRLTVV.

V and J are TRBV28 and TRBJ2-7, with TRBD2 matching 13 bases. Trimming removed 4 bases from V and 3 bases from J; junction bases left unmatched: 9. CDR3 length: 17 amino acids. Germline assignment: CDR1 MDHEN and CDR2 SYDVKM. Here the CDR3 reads CASSSGLAGSYYYEQYF. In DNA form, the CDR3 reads TGTGCCAGCAGTTCGGGACTAGCGGGGTCTTATTACTACGAGCAGTACTTC.

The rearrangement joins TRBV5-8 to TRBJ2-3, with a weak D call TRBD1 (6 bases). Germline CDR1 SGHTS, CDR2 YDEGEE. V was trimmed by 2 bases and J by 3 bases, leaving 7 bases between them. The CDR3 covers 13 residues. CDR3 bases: TGTGCCAGCAGCTTTCAGGGGACAGATACGCAGTATTTT. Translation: CASSFQGTDTQYF. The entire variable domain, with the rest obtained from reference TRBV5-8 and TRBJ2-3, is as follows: EAGVTQSPTHLIKTRGQQATLRCSPISGHTSVYWYQQALGLGLQFLLWYDEGEERNRGNFPPRFSGRQFPNYSSELNVNALELEDSALYLCASSFQGTDTQYFGPGTRLTVL.

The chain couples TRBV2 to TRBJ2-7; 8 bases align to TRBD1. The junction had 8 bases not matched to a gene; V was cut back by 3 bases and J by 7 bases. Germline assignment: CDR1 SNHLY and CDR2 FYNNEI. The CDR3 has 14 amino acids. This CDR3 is CASSDWQGAREQYF. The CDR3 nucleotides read TGTGCCAGCAGTGATTGGCAGGGGGCGCGTGAGCAGTACTTC.

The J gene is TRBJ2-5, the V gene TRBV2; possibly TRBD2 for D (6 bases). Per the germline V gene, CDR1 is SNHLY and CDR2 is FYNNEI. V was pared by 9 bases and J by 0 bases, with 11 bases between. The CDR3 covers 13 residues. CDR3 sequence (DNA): TGTGCCAGTTGGCGGGGAAACCAAGAGACCCAGTACTTC. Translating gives CASWRGNQETQYF.

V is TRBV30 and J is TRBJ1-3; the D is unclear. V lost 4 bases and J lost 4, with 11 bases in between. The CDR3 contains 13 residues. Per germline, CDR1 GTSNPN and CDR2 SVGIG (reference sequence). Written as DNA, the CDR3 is TGTGCCTGGATAGGGCGGGTCGGAAACACCATATATTTT. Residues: CAWIGRVGNTIYF.

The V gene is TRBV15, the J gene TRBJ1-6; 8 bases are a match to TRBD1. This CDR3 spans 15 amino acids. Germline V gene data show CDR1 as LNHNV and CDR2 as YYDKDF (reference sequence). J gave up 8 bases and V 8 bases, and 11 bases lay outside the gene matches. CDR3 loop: CATSLSQGAHSPLHF. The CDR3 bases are TGTGCCACCTCTCTTTCCCAGGGGGCTCATTCACCCCTCCACTTT.

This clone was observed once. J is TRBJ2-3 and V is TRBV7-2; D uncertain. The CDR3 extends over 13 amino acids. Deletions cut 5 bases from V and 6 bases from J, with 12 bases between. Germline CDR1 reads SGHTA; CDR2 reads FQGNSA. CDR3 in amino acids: CASSNLLEDTQYF. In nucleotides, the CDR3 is TGTGCCAGCAGCAATTTACTGGAGGATACGCAGTATTTT.

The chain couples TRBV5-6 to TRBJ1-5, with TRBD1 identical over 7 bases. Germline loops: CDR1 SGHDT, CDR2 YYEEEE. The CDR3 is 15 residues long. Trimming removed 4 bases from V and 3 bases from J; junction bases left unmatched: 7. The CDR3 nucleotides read TGTGCCAGCAGCGCGGGACAGCTATACAATCAGCCCCAGCATTTT. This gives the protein CASSAGQLYNQPQHF.

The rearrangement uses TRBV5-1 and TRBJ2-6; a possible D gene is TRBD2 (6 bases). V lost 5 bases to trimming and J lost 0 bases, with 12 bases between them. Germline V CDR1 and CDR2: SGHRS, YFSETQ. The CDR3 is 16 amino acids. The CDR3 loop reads CASRGGGISGANVLTF. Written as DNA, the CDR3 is TGCGCCAGCAGGGGAGGCGGGATCTCTGGGGCCAACGTCCTGACTTTC.

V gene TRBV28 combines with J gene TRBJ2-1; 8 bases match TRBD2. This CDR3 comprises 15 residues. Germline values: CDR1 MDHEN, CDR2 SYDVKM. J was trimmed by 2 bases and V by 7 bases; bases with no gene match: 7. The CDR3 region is CASTTGAGAYNEQFF. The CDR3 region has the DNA TGTGCCAGCACTACCGGAGCGGGAGCCTACAATGAGCAGTTCTTC.

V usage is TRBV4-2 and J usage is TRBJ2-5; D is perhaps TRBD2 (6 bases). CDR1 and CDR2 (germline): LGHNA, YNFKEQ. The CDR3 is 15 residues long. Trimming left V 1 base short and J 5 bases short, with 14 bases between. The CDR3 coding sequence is TGTGCCAGCAGCCAAGCCTCCGCACGGGGGGAGACCCAGTACTTC. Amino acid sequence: CASSQASARGETQYF.

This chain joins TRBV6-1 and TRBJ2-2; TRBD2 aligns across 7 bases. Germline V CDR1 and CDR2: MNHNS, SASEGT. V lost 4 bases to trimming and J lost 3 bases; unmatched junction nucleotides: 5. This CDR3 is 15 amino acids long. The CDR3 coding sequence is TGTGCCAGCAGTGGGAGGGAGGGGTACACCGGGGAGCTGTTTTTT. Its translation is CASSGREGYTGELFF.

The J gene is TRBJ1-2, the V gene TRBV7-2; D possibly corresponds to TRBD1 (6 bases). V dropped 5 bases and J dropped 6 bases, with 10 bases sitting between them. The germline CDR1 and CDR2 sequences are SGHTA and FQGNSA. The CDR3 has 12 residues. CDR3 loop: CASSPYRDGYTF. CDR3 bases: TGTGCCAGCAGCCCCTACAGGGATGGCTACACCTTC. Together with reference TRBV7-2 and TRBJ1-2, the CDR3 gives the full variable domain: GAGVSQSPSNKVTEKGKDVELRCDPISGHTALYWYRQSLGQGLEFLIYFQGNSAPDKSGLPSDRFSAERTGGSVSTLTIQRTQQEDSAVYLCASSPYRDGYTFGSGTRLTVV.

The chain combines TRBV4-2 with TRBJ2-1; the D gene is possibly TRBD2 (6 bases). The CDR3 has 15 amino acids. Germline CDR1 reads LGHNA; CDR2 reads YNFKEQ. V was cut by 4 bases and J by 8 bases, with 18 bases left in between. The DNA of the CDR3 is TGTGCCAGCAGCCCAAAGCCGGGAGTTAGCTATGAGCAGTTCTTC. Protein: CASSPKPGVSYEQFF.

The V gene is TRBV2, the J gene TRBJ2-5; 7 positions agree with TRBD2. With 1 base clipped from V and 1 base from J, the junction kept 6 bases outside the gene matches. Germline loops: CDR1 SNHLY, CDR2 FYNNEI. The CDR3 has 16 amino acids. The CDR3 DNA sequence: TGTGCCAGCAGTGAAGAGCGGGGCGCAGCCCAAGAGACCCAGTACTTC. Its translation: CASSEERGAAQETQYF.

CDR3 sequence: CASSSGVGETQYF. The CDR3 nucleotides are TGTGCCAGCTCATCAGGCGTCGGTGAGACCCAGTACTTC. The chain couples TRBV18 to TRBJ2-5; D gene uncertain. Trimming stripped 5 bases from V and 5 bases from J, with 12 bases between. The CDR3 contains 13 residues. Per the germline V gene, CDR1 is KGHSH and CDR2 is LQKENI. Based on the CDR3 plus reference TRBV18 and TRBJ2-5, the full variable domain is NAGVMQNPRHLVRRRGQEARLRCSPMKGHSHVYWYRQLPEEGLKFMVYLQKENIIDESGMPKERFSAEFPKEGPSILRIQQVVRGDSAAYFCASSSGVGETQYFGPGTRLLVL.

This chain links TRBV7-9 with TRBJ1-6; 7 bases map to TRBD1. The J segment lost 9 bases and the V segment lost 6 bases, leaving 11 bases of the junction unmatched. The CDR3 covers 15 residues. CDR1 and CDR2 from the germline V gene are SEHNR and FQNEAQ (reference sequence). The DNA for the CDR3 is TGTGCCAGCAGTCCTCCGACAGGGTCAAGTTCACCCCTCCACTTT. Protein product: CASSPPTGSSSPLHF.

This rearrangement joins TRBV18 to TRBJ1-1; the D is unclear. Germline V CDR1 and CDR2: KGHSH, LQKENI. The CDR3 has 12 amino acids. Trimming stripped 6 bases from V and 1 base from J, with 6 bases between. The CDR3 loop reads CASSDSNTEAFF. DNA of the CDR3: TGTGCCAGCTCCGACTCGAACACTGAAGCTTTCTTT.

The CDR3 reads CASSSEDTGTEAFF. CDR3 bases: TGTGCCAGCAGCTCAGAGGACACGGGCACTGAAGCTTTCTTT. The chain employs TRBV7-9 and TRBJ1-1; D perhaps matches TRBD1 (5 bases). Germline CDR1 SEHNR, CDR2 FQNEAQ (reference sequence). The CDR3 is 14 residues long. The V gene lost 4 bases and the J gene lost 4 bases, with 13 bases spanning the gap.

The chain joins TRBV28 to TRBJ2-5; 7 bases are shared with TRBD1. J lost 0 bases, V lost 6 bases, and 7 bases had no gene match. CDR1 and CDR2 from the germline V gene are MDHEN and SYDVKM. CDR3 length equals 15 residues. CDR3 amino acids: CASRAGTVHQETQYF. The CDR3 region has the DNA TGTGCCAGCAGGGCCGGGACAGTACACCAAGAGACCCAGTACTTC.

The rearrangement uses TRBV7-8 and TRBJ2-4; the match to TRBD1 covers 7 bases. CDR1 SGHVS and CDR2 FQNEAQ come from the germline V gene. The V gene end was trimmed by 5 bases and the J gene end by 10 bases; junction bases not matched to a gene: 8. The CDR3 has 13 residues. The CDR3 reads CASSLSTGRIQYF. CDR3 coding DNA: TGTGCCAGCAGCCTTTCGACAGGGAGAATTCAGTACTTC. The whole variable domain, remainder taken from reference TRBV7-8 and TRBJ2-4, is GAGVSQSPRYKVAKRGQDVALRCDPISGHVSLFWYQQALGQGPEFLTYFQNEAQLDKSGLPSDRFFAERPEGSVSTLKIQRTQQEDSAVYLCASSLSTGRIQYFGAGTRLSVL.

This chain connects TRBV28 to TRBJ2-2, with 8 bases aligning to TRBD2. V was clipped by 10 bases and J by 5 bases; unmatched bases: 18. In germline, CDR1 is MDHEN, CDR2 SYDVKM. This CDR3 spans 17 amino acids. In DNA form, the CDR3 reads TGTGCCACATCGTACGGGAGGGGTGCGGTTTGGACCGGGGAGCTGTTTTTT. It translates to CATSYGRGAVWTGELFF.

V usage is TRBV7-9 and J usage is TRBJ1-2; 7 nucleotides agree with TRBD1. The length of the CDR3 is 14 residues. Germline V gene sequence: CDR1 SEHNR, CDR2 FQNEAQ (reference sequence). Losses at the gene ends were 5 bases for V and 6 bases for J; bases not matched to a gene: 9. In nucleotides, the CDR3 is TGTGCCAGCAGCCTGTCCACAGGGGCGGATGGCTACACCTTC. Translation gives CASSLSTGADGYTF.